These 9 T cell receptor beta chains came from one sample sequenced in a study of T cell responses to AZD1222 COVID-19 vaccine. The protocol was immunoSEQ multiplex PCR, while the TCRdb copy is restricted to in-frame clones and leaves out a portion. The table has around 99,000 clones, about 92% seen once. Sequences were derived from peripheral blood, sampled on day 0 of AZD1222 vaccination. The receptors here all came from an adult in good health.

The chain links TRBV4-2 to TRBJ1-1; 7 bases are shared with TRBD1. Per the germline V gene, CDR1 is LGHNA and CDR2 is YNFKEQ. The CDR3 loop spans 14 amino acids. With 0 bases clipped from V and 11 bases from J, the junction kept 9 bases outside the gene matches. The CDR3 sequence: CASSQDWAGGMAFF. Written as DNA, the CDR3 is TGTGCCAGCAGCCAAGATTGGGCAGGGGGTATGGCTTTCTTT.

This clone was counted between two and nine times. The same CDR3 arises from other DNA sequences in this sample as well. The chain joins TRBV6-5 to TRBJ2-7; TRBD1 matches at 7 bases. Trimming took 5 bases from V and 5 from J; bases not matched to a gene: 6. This CDR3 spans 13 amino acids. CDR1 and CDR2 from the germline V gene are MNHEY and SVGAGI. The CDR3, as DNA: TGTGCCAGCAGTCCAGGGGGTGGAAACGAGCAGTACTTC. It codes for CASSPGGGNEQYF.

The V and J genes are TRBV5-1 and TRBJ1-4; D remains unclear. The V gene's germline CDR1 is SGHRS and CDR2 YFSETQ. The CDR3 has 15 amino acids. V was trimmed by 1 base and J by 8 bases, leaving 15 bases between them. The CDR3, as DNA: TGCGCCAGCAGCTTGCATGGGGAGAAGGGAGAAAAACTGTTTTTT. Translating it yields CASSLHGEKGEKLFF.

The chain employs TRBV5-8 and TRBJ2-5; TRBD2 is a possible D gene (5 bases). Germline assignment: CDR1 SGHTS and CDR2 YDEGEE. The length of the CDR3 is 14 residues. The V gene lost 3 bases and the J gene lost 2 bases, with 11 bases spanning the gap. This CDR3 reads CASSSFTSQETQYF. The CDR3 DNA sequence: TGTGCCAGCAGCTCATTCACTAGTCAAGAGACCCAGTACTTC.

This chain connects TRBV5-1 to TRBJ2-2; perhaps TRBD2 as D (5 bases). The germline V and J ends were trimmed by 3 bases and 4 bases, with 13 bases remaining between them. This CDR3 has 15 amino acids. CDR1 SGHRS and CDR2 YFSETQ come from the germline V gene. The CDR3 sequence: CASSSREGSTGELFF. In DNA, the CDR3 is TGCGCCAGCAGCTCCCGTGAAGGGAGCACCGGGGAGCTGTTTTTT.

The V and J genes are TRBV6-5 and TRBJ1-1; tentatively, D is TRBD1 (5 bases). Germline loops: CDR1 MNHEY, CDR2 SVGAGI. Trimming removed 7 bases from V and 11 bases from J, with 26 bases in between. This CDR3 comprises 15 residues. The CDR3 loop is CASTEARDLLRGAFF. The CDR3 coding sequence is TGTGCCAGCACCGAGGCAAGGGACTTACTACGGGGGGCTTTCTTT.

This chain uses TRBV19 with TRBJ2-3; no clear D. V lost 5 bases to trimming and J lost 1 base, with 7 bases between them. This CDR3 is built from 13 residues. The V gene's germline CDR1 is LNHDA and CDR2 SQIVND (reference sequence). In DNA form, the CDR3 reads TGTGCCAGTAGTGTTCCGGGCACAGATACGCAGTATTTT. It is translated as CASSVPGTDTQYF.

V is TRBV5-1 and J is TRBJ1-1, with 9 bases fitting TRBD1. Germline CDR1 is SGHRS and CDR2 is YFSETQ. V gave up 4 bases and J gave up 4 bases; unmatched junction bases: 8. The CDR3 length is 15 residues. In nucleotides, the CDR3 is TGCGCCAGCAGCGGATTGACAGGGGGGACCACTGAAGCTTTCTTT. Translating it yields CASSGLTGGTTEAFF.

CDR3 amino acids: CASSFVGEETQYF. The CDR3 DNA reads TGTGCCAGCAGCTTCGTGGGGGAAGAGACCCAGTACTTC. This chain joins TRBV5-6 and TRBJ2-5; TRBD1 or TRBD2 may be the D gene (5 bases each). Trimming stripped 2 bases from V and 3 bases from J, with 8 bases between. CDR1 and CDR2 (germline): SGHDT, YYEEEE. The CDR3 length is 13 residues.